This T cell receptor beta chain was obtained from a study of T cells in localized non-small cell lung cancer. Some clones are missing from TCRdb's copy, which holds only in-frame ones; the method was immunoSEQ multiplex PCR. The table has more than 2,000 clones, 20% to 25% seen once; the top ten hold 6.1%. Study-level results: Median detection of top 100 tumor clones in adjacent lung was around 60 clones.

V was clipped by 3 bases and J by 6 bases; unmatched bases: 14. Germline CDR1 reads KGHSH; CDR2 reads LQKENI. The CDR3 consists of 17 residues. Comment on this clone: As yet, its antigen is unknown.

Source: lung tumor tissue, taken before any cancer treatment. The clonotype originates from a man between 35 and 75 years old with stage II lung adenocarcinoma. The chain is built from TRBV18 and TRBJ1-2, with 9 bases aligning to TRBD1. CDR3 in amino acids: CASSPLDRGSSGDGYTF. Written as DNA, the CDR3 is TGTGCCAGCTCACCTCTGGACAGGGGATCTTCGGGGGATGGCTACACCTTC.